This T cell receptor beta chain was retrieved from a study of CD8+CD57+ T cells in acquired aplastic anemia. The TCR beta profiling, which covered VDJ combination and CDR3 sequence, was carried out using genomic DNA as the template. In TCRdb, the reads were re-called with MiXCR into one record per CDR3 protein. Of roughly 200,000 distinct CDR3 sequences listed, roughly 55% are singletons. Trimming cost V 1 base and J 5 bases, with 4 bases left between them. CDR3 size: 12 residues. Germline CDR1 and CDR2: MGHRA and YSYEKL. This TCR derives from a human donor in good health. V and J are TRBV4-1 and TRBJ2-3, with no clear D. Source material: sorted CD4+, CD8+, or CD8+CD57+ T cells (not recorded which) from PBMCs. The CDR3 DNA reads as TGCGCCAGCAGCCAAGCAGAAGATACGCAGTATTTT. This sequence encodes CASSQAEDTQYF.